Each of the 24 T cell receptor beta chains below was sequenced from the same sample in a study of blood T cell repertoires in COVID-19. Sequencing was performed with immunoSEQ multiplex PCR; in TCRdb, only in-frame clones are kept and a portion is missing. The top ten clones hold around 28% of a sample with around 76,000 clones, over 60% of them seen once. Sample: peripheral blood. The receptors stem from an elderly woman with active or convalescent COVID-19.

This chain uses TRBV6-5 with TRBJ2-1; 11 nucleotides agree with TRBD1. There are 15 residues in the CDR3. Germline CDR1 is MNHEY and CDR2 is SVGAGI. Trimming cost V 6 bases and J 8 bases; bases outside gene matches: 9. CDR3 loop: CASSRPDRGHYEQFF. CDR3 DNA sequence: TGTGCCAGCAGCCGACCGGACAGGGGGCATTATGAGCAGTTCTTC.

The genes are TRBV3-1 (or the pseudogene TRBV3-2) and TRBJ1-4, with D tentatively TRBD1 (5 bases). From germline, CDR1 is LGHDT and CDR2 YNNKEL (reference sequence). Between the trimmed V and J ends, which lost 1 base and 7 bases, there was a span of 13 bases. The CDR3 is made up of 15 amino acids. DNA for the CDR3: TGTGCCAGCAGCCAAGGACAGTTATTTAGTGAAAAACTGTTTTTT. Protein product: CASSQGQLFSEKLFF.

V and J are TRBV18 and TRBJ1-5; D not certain. Looked up from germline, CDR1 is KGHSH and CDR2 is LQKENI. CDR3 length: 15 residues. V was clipped by 5 bases and J by 3 bases, with 14 bases between them. The CDR3 bases are TGTGCCAGCTCAGTGGCCCTTGGTAACAATCAGCCCCAGCATTTT. Its protein is CASSVALGNNQPQHF.

This clone was recorded a few times. This chain uses TRBV7-2 with TRBJ2-1, with a possible D match to TRBD2 (5 bases). The CDR3 is 14 amino acids. In germline, CDR1 is SGHTA, CDR2 FQGNSA. The V and J ends lost 3 bases and 6 bases respectively, with 12 bases between them. The CDR3 DNA sequence: TGTGCCAGCAGCTTGAGGGTGCTCGGCAATGAGCAGTTCTTC. Its protein product is CASSLRVLGNEQFF.

V and J are TRBV10-3 and TRBJ2-3; D possibly corresponds to TRBD1 (6 bases). Germline CDR1 is ENHRY and CDR2 is SYGVKD. There are 12 residues in the CDR3. Trimming removed 10 bases from V and 2 bases from J, with 10 bases in between. DNA for the CDR3: TGTGCCACACGACAGGCCACAGATACGCAGTATTTT. As protein: CATRQATDTQYF.

The rearrangement uses TRBV14 and TRBJ1-4; weak D call: TRBD1 (5 bases). The CDR3 is 15 amino acids. Germline V gene lookup returns CDR1 SGHDN and CDR2 FVKESK. V was cut by 4 bases and J by 0 bases, with 9 bases left in between. The CDR3 spells CASSPIRATNEKLFF. Here the CDR3 DNA reads TGTGCCAGCAGCCCAATCAGGGCAACTAATGAAAAACTGTTTTTT.

The CDR3 nucleotides are TGTGCCAGCAGCCCGGGACTAGCGGGGGGCGCAACAGATACGCAGTATTTT. The encoded protein is CASSPGLAGGATDTQYF. This chain links TRBV7-6 with TRBJ2-3, with 15 bases aligning to TRBD2. The germline V gene encodes CDR1 SGHVS and CDR2 FNYEAQ. The CDR3 is 17 amino acids. The trim removed 5 bases at V and 3 bases at J, leaving 6 bases unmatched. Based on the CDR3 plus reference TRBV7-6 and TRBJ2-3, the full variable domain is GAGVSQSPRYKVTKRGQDVALRCDPISGHVSLYWYRQALGQGPEFLTYFNYEAQQDKSGLPNDRFSAERPEGSISTLTIQRTEQRDSAMYRCASSPGLAGGATDTQYFGPGTRLTVL.

The chain joins TRBV3-1 (or the pseudogene TRBV3-2) to TRBJ1-1; no clear D gene. V was cut by 7 bases and J by 1 base, with 16 bases left in between. The CDR3 consists of 15 residues. Germline loops: CDR1 LGHDT, CDR2 YNNKEL (reference sequence). The CDR3 DNA sequence: TGTGCCAGCACTATAAGGAGGGCAGCGAACACTGAAGCTTTCTTT. As protein: CASTIRRAANTEAFF.

The rearrangement uses TRBV12-3 or TRBV12-4 and TRBJ1-5; no clear D gene. V was clipped by 6 bases and J by 6 bases, with 9 bases between them. The CDR3 runs to 12 residues. The CDR3 DNA reads TGTGCCAGCAGCCCGGAGCGTCAGCCCCAGCATTTT. This sequence encodes CASSPERQPQHF.

The V call is TRBV10-1, the J call TRBJ2-5; D perhaps matches TRBD1 (7 bases). V was pared by 0 bases and J by 4 bases, with 12 bases between. The CDR3 length is 15 residues. Germline CDR1 WNHNN, CDR2 SYGVQD (reference sequence). This CDR3 reads CASSESTQGGETQYF. The CDR3 DNA sequence: TGCGCCAGCAGTGAGTCGACCCAGGGGGGAGAGACCCAGTACTTC.

With regard to this clone: A junction boundary mismatches the germline segment, possibly from a read error. Other nucleotide sequences in the sample specify the same CDR3. This chain joins TRBV28 and TRBJ1-5, with 7 bases aligning to TRBD1. This CDR3 spans 14 amino acids. Germline V gene sequence: CDR1 MDHEN, CDR2 SYDVKM. As DNA, the CDR3 is TGTGCCAGCAGTCGGACAGGCCTCAATCAGCCTCAGCATTTT. Encoded protein: CASSRTGLNQPQHF.

This chain connects TRBV7-2 to TRBJ1-1, with D possibly matching TRBD1 (5 bases). This CDR3 comprises 14 residues. CDR1 and CDR2 from the germline V gene are SGHTA and FQGNSA. V lost 5 bases, J lost 4 bases, and 14 bases lay in between. Here the CDR3 DNA reads TGTGCCAGCAGCCAAACCGGGACTTTCACTGAAGCTTTCTTT. Its protein is CASSQTGTFTEAFF.

The chain recombines TRBV7-2 with TRBJ2-7; TRBD2 is a possible D gene (7 bases). From germline, CDR1 is SGHTA and CDR2 FQGNSA. V lost 1 base and J 6 bases, leaving 16 bases between the germline ends. The CDR3 is 15 amino acids. CDR3 sequence (DNA): TGTGCCAGCAGCTTAGGAATCGGGGGGCAGGGCGAGCAGTACTTC. It is translated as CASSLGIGGQGEQYF.

As for this clone: At one boundary the junction diverges from the germline segment, which might be a read error. J is TRBJ1-1 and V is TRBV12-3 or TRBV12-4; perhaps TRBD1 as D (5 bases). This CDR3 region has 13 residues. The CDR3 loop reads CVSILGGNTEAFF. The CDR3 nucleotides read TGTGTCAGCATTTTGGGGGGGAACACTGAAGCTTTCTTT.

J is TRBJ1-2 and V is TRBV12-3 or TRBV12-4; perhaps TRBD1 as D (6 bases). V lost 5 bases and J lost 5, with 12 bases in between. This CDR3 has 13 residues. CDR3 in amino acids: CASSPDSKYGYTF. The DNA of the CDR3 is TGTGCCAGCAGTCCGGACAGCAAGTATGGCTACACCTTC.

The V gene is TRBV6-5, the J gene TRBJ1-2; 9 bases agree with TRBD1. Trimming at V came to 4 bases and at J to 2 bases, leaving 5 bases not matched to a gene. The V gene's germline CDR1 is MNHEY and CDR2 SVGAGI. CDR3 length equals 15 residues. The CDR3 spells CASSWGTGINYGYTF. The CDR3 nucleotides are TGTGCCAGCAGTTGGGGGACAGGGATAAACTATGGCTACACCTTC.

The chain combines TRBV7-2 with TRBJ2-1; 11 nucleotides match TRBD2. Germline trimming cut 6 bases from V and 3 bases from J; bases unmatched to any gene: 7. CDR1 SGHTA and CDR2 FQGNSA come from the germline V gene. The CDR3 sequence is 16 residues long. The CDR3 loop is CASSSRLAGNYNEQFF. CDR3 DNA sequence: TGTGCCAGCAGTTCAAGACTAGCGGGGAACTACAATGAGCAGTTCTTC.

The chain joins TRBV29-1 to TRBJ1-1; D remains ambiguous. V was clipped by 7 bases and J by 4 bases, with 10 bases between them. There are 11 residues in the CDR3. Germline assignment: CDR1 SQVTM and CDR2 ANQGSEA. DNA for the CDR3: TGCAGCGGGACTGCGGGCACTGAAGCTTTCTTT. Its protein is CSGTAGTEAFF.

Details on this clone: The same CDR3 arises from other DNA sequences in this sample as well. The chain combines TRBV7-2 with TRBJ2-5; no clear D. V was trimmed by 2 bases and J by 2 bases, leaving 6 bases between them. Germline V gives CDR1 SGHTA, CDR2 FQGNSA. This CDR3 is built from 13 residues. Here the CDR3 reads CASSLLRQETQYF. CDR3 nucleotide sequence: TGTGCCAGCAGCTTACTACGTCAAGAGACCCAGTACTTC.

The CDR3 spells CASSLGFFGTSGGTDTQYF. As DNA, the CDR3 is TGTGCCAGCAGCTTAGGGTTCTTCGGGACTAGCGGGGGCACAGATACGCAGTATTTT. The chain uses TRBV7-6 and TRBJ2-3, with 13 nucleotides matching TRBD2. The CDR3 totals 19 residues. Germline CDR1 reads SGHVS; CDR2 reads FNYEAQ. The V segment lost 1 base and the J segment 1 base; nucleotides outside the gene matches: 8.

The CDR3 bases are TGTGCCACCAGTGGCCGGGACAGGGGGCAGAGCACAGATACGCAGTATTTT. Translation gives CATSGRDRGQSTDTQYF. The chain carries TRBV24-1 and TRBJ2-3; 12 bases line up with TRBD1. CDR1 and CDR2 (germline): KGHDR, SFDVKD. V was pared by 5 bases and J by 0 bases, with 5 bases of the junction left unmatched. CDR3 length: 17 amino acids.

This chain links TRBV9 with TRBJ2-3; a possible D gene is TRBD2 (5 bases). Germline CDR1 reads SGDLS; CDR2 reads YYNGEE. The CDR3 totals 13 residues. V was shortened by 4 bases and J by 5 bases, with 11 bases between the two germline ends. The CDR3 loop is CASSHSAGDTQYF. For the CDR3, the DNA is TGTGCCAGCAGCCATAGCGCGGGAGATACGCAGTATTTT.

This chain uses TRBV5-6 with TRBJ2-5, with TRBD2 matching over 13 bases. The CDR3 consists of 15 residues. V shed 4 bases and J 4 bases; nucleotides not matched to a gene: 4. Germline V gene data show CDR1 as SGHDT and CDR2 as YYEEEE. CDR3 coding DNA: TGTGCCAGCAGCCCAGGACTAGCGGGGGTAGAGACCCAGTACTTC. This translates into CASSPGLAGVETQYF.

The V call is TRBV6-6, the J call TRBJ1-2; D possibly corresponds to TRBD1 (6 bases). V shed 2 bases and J shed 8 bases, with 9 bases lying between them. The CDR3 spans 12 residues. Per the germline V gene, CDR1 is MNHNY and CDR2 is SVGAGI (reference sequence). The CDR3 loop reads CASSYGQLGYTF. CDR3 nucleotides: TGTGCCAGCAGTTACGGACAGCTCGGCTACACCTTC.